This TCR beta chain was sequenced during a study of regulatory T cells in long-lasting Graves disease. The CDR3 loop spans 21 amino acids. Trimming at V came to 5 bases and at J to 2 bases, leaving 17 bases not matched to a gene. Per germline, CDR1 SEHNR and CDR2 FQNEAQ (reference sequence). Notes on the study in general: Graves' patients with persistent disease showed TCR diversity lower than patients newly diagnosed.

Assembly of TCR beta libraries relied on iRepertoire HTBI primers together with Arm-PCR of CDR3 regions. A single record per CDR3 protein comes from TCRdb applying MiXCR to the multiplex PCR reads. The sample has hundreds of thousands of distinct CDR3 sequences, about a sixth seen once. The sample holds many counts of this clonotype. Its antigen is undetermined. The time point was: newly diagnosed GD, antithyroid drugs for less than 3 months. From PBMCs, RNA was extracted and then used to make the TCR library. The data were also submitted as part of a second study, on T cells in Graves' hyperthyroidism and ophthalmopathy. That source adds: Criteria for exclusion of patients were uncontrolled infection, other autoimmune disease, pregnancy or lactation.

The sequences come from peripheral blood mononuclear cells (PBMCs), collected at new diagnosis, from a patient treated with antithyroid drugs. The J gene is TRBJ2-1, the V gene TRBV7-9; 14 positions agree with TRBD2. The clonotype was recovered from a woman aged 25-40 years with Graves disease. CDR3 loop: CASSPKWGGLAGGSPYNEQFF. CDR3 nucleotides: TGTGCCAGCAGCCCCAAATGGGGTGGACTAGCGGGAGGTAGCCCCTACAATGAGCAGTTCTTC.